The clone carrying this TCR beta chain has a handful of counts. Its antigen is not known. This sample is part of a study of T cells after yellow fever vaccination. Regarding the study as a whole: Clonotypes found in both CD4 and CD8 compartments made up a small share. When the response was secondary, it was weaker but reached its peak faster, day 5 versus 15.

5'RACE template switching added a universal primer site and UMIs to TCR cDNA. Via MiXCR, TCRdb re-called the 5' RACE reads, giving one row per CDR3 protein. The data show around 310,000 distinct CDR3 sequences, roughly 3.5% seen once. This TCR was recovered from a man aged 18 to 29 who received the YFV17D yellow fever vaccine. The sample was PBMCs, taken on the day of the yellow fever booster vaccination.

The chain's CDR3 is CASSRQGGSNQPQHF. The DNA for the CDR3 is TGTGCCAGCAGTCGACAGGGGGGTAGCAATCAGCCCCAGCATTTT. The V call is TRBV4-2, the J call TRBJ1-5, with TRBD1 matching over 9 bases. The J segment lost 0 bases and the V segment lost 6 bases, leaving 3 bases of the junction unmatched. The CDR3 length is 15 residues. CDR1 and CDR2 from the germline V gene are LGHNA and YNFKEQ.